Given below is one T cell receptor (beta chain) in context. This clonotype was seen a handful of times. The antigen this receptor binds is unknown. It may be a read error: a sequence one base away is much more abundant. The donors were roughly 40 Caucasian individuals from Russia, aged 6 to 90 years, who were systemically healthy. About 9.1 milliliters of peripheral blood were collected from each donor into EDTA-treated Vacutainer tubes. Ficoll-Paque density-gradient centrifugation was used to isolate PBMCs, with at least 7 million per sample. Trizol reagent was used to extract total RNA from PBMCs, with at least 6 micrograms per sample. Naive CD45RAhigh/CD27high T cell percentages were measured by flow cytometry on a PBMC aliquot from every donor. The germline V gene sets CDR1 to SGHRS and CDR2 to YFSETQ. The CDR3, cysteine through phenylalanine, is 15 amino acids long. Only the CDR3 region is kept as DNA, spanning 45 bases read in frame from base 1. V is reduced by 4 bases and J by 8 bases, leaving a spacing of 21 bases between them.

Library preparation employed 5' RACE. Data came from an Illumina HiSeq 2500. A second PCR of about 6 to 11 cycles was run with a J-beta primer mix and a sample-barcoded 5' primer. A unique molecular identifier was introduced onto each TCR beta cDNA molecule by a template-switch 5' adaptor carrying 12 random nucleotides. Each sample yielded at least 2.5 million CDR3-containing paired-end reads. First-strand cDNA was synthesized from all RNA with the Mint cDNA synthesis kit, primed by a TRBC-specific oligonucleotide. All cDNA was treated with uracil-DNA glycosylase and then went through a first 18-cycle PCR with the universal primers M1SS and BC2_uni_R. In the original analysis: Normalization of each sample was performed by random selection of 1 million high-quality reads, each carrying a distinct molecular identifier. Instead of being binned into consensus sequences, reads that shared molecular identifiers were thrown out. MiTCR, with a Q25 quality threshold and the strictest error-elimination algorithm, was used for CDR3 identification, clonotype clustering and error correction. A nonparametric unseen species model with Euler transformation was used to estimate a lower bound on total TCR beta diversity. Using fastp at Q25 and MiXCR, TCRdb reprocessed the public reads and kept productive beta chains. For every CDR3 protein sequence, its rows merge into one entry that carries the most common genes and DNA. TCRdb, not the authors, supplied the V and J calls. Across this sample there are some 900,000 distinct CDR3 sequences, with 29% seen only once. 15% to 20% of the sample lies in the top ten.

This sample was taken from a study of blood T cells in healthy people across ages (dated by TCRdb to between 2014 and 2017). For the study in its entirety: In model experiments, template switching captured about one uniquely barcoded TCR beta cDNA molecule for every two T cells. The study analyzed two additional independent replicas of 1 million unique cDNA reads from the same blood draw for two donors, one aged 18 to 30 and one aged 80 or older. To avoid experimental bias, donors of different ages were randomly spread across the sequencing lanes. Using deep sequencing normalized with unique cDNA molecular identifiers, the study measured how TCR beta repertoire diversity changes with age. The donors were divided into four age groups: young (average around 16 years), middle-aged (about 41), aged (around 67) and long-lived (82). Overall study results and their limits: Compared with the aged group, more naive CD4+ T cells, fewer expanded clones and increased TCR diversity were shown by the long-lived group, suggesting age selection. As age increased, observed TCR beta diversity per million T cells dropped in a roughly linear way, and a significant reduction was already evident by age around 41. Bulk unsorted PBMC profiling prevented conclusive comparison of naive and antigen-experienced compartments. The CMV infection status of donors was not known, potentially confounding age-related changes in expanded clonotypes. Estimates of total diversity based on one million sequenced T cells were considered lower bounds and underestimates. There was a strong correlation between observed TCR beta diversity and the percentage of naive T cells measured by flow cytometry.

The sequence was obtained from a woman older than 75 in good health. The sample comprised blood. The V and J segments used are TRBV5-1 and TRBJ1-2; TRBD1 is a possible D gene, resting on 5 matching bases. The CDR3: CASSLRPGAGSGYTF. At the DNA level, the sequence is TGCGCCAGCAGCCTACGTCCCGGGGCAGGGAGCGGCTACACCTTC.